The sequence of this TCR beta chain was determined in a study of CD8+ T cells in alopecia areata (dated by TCRdb to 2016 to 2019). With regard to the full study: The treated patients took part in an open-label pilot trial in which moderate-to-severe alopecia areata was treated with oral tofacitinib at 5 to 10 mg twice daily. Tofacitinib was given for 6 to 18 months, followed by 6 months of follow-up off drug to assess delayed response and recurrence. In treated patients, disease severity was measured using the SALT score, which gives the percentage of scalp surface area affected. The study used high-throughput TCRbeta sequencing to examine T cell clonal expansion in alopecia areata, in both the C3H/HeJ mouse model and human patients. Human TCRbeta sequencing covered scalp tissue and sorted CD4+ and CD8+ peripheral blood T cells from patchy and totalis/universalis alopecia areata patients and healthy controls. Patients on tofacitinib were biopsied at baseline and after 4 and 24 weeks of treatment, and several of the patients also had a later scalp biopsy. Scalp clonality was compared across normal scalp (n=4), patchy alopecia areata scalp (n=8), and alopecia totalis/universalis scalp (n=8). RNA came from the PAXgene miRNA kit for fixed scalp, the miRNeasy kit for PBMCs, and the RNeasy kit for mouse skin. immunoSEQ multiplex PCR using 35 Vbeta forward primers and 13 Jbeta reverse primers was used to amplify TCRbeta CDR3 regions.

Remarks on this clone: The antigen this receptor binds is unknown. The sample holds no much larger clone one base away, and base qualities are not on file. The sample carries other DNA sequences with the same CDR3.

The research as a whole found: Tofacitinib significantly lowered scalp clonality and the number of expanded CD8+ clones among the top 100 scalp clones. The treated cohort was small, with a single nonresponder, so links between baseline CD8+ expansion and response need larger studies. Shared TCR sequences between patients were less evident than in mice, which may be partly attributable to HLA diversity in the patient population. Higher clonality and more expanded CD8+ clones were observed in lesional scalp than in normal scalp, particularly in alopecia totalis/universalis, a finding suggestive of antigenic drive. Many expanded lesional clones were found to persist in scalp and blood during tofacitinib treatment, and relapse after treatment cessation may be partly explained by this persistence. Unlike mouse skin, where gammadelta T cells dominate, normal human skin contains resident alphabeta T cells that get sequenced too, which complicates analysis of the scalp TCR repertoire.

Explained via the paper, the treatment or condition label denotes: oral pan-JAK inhibitor, 5-10 mg twice daily. Peripheral blood and lesional scalp punch biopsies were obtained from patients with alopecia areata. PBMCs were separated by density centrifugation and stained for CD3, CD4 and CD8, after which CD4+ and CD8+ T cells were sorted on a FACSAria. Libraries were built with the immunoSEQ multiplex PCR assay. RNA was extracted from all samples and reverse transcribed into cDNA, which served as template for TCR sequencing. SuperScript III was used to make first-strand cDNA, primed with a 2:1 mix of oligo-dT and random hexamers. A synthetic immune receptor repertoire was used to gauge amplification bias, and whatever bias remained was removed computationally. The study's processing was this. Raw reads were preprocessed for error removal, and CDR3 was defined according to IMGT conventions as running from the conserved cysteine to phenylalanine. Clonality was calculated as 1 minus Shannon entropy normalized by log2 of the number of productive unique TCRs. Whether scalp clones were CD4 or CD8 was inferred by matching scalp TCRbeta sequences against CD4 and CD8 repertoires sorted from blood. TCRdb took over this immuneACCESS table, retaining in-frame rearrangements with V and J assigned. Such tables are incomplete; in checked studies, under half of the missing clones stem from an unresolved V gene, and the remainder is unexplained. Clone size and V and J calls were adopted from that table, with D and trimming inferred from the DNA. In this sample the table shows roughly 230,000 clones, roughly 40% of which occur a single time. Together, the top ten hold around 2.8% of the sample.

This receptor was identified in a human donor with alopecia areata. This specimen consisted of CD4+ T cells sorted from blood, obtained at approximately week 37, from a patient treated with tofacitinib.

The DNA reads TGTGCCAGCAGCTTCTTGGAGACCCAGTACTTC. The resulting protein is CASSFLETQYF. Recombination connected TRBV7-2 to TRBJ2-5, with the D gene not confidently named. The germline V gene specifies SGHTA as CDR1 and FQGNSA as CDR2. V was cut back by 3 bases and J by 5 bases, leaving a gap of 4 bases between them. The CDR3 starts with the cysteine, ends with the phenylalanine, and has 11 residues. Only the CDR3 DNA is retained, 33 bases long and in frame from the first base.